These 23 T cell receptor beta chains share one sample of origin, sequenced in a study of identical twins. TCRdb reanalysed the 5' RACE reads using MiXCR and keeps one entry per CDR3 protein. The repertoire holds under 900,000 distinct CDR3 sequences, with 12% as singletons. This sample was also put to use in a study of yellow fever vaccine responses in identical twins.

Sequences were obtained from PBMCs. These receptors came from a woman aged 18-29 years in good health.

A word on this clonotype: Mismatch with germline at one junction end may stem from a read error. The V and J genes are TRBV3-1 and TRBJ2-2; 7 positions agree with TRBD1. Germline V gene data show CDR1 as LGHDT and CDR2 as YNNKEL (reference sequence). This CDR3 has 14 residues. CDR3 sequence: CASSQSALAGGLFF. DNA of the CDR3: TGTGCCAGCAGCCAATCGGCACTGGCAGGGGGGCTGTTTTTT.

CDR3 nucleotide sequence: TGCAGTGCTAGGGACCCGGGACAGGATGATCAGCCCCAGCATTTT. Its protein product is CSARDPGQDDQPQHF. The V call is TRBV20-1, the J call TRBJ1-5; 8 nucleotides agree with TRBD1. The germline V gene encodes CDR1 DFQATT and CDR2 SNEGSKA (reference sequence). The CDR3 is 15 amino acids. V trimming: 3 bases; J trimming: 5 bases; junction bases outside the gene matches: 9.

The chain joins TRBV2 to TRBJ2-3; 8 positions agree with TRBD1. V lost 11 bases and J lost 2; bases outside the gene matches: 24. The germline V gene encodes CDR1 SNHLY and CDR2 FYNNEI. This CDR3 contains 19 residues. Here the CDR3 reads CALWAGTGYPVTDTDTQYF. CDR3 bases: TGTGCCCTCTGGGCCGGGACAGGTTACCCGGTAACGGACACAGATACGCAGTATTTT.

In its sample, this clonotype was seen a few times. The J gene is TRBJ2-1, the V gene TRBV9, with D possibly TRBD1 on 5 matching bases. CDR1 SGDLS and CDR2 YYNGEE come from the germline V gene. V lost 2 bases and J 7 bases, leaving 16 bases between the germline ends. The CDR3 sequence is 15 residues long. The CDR3 DNA sequence: TGTGCCAGCAGCGTCTGGGGCATCATCGGGAATGAGCAGTTCTTC. Its protein is CASSVWGIIGNEQFF.

J is TRBJ2-1 and V is TRBV9; possible D gene TRBD1, 6 bases. CDR3 length equals 17 residues. Trimming took 4 bases from V and 0 from J, leaving 17 bases between them. CDR1 SGDLS and CDR2 YYNGEE come from the germline V gene. The CDR3 spells CASSHSGGRSSYNEQFF. The CDR3 DNA is TGTGCCAGCAGCCATAGTGGGGGCCGTAGCTCCTACAATGAGCAGTTCTTC.

The J gene is TRBJ2-1, the V gene TRBV7-8; 11 bases match TRBD2. The CDR3 is made up of 18 amino acids. CDR1 and CDR2 from the germline V gene are SGHVS and FQNEAQ. V dropped 1 base and J dropped 5; count of bases not matched to a gene: 10. The CDR3, as DNA: TGTGCCAGCAGCTTAGAGGCACGACTAGCGGGGTTACACAATGAGCAGTTCTTC. It yields the protein CASSLEARLAGLHNEQFF.

On this clonotype: Possible read error: a much larger clone is one base away. The genes are TRBV2 and TRBJ1-4; 7 nucleotides match TRBD1. With 6 bases clipped from V and 8 bases from J, the junction kept 3 bases outside the gene matches. Germline V gene lookup returns CDR1 SNHLY and CDR2 FYNNEI. CDR3 size: 12 residues. CDR3 sequence (DNA): TGTGCCAGCAGCGCACAGGGGGAAAAACTGTTTTTT. It is translated as CASSAQGEKLFF.

The genes are TRBV7-9 and TRBJ1-1; D might be TRBD1 (5 bases). The V and J ends lost 7 bases and 5 bases respectively, with 11 bases between them. Germline values: CDR1 SEHNR, CDR2 FQNEAQ (reference sequence). The CDR3 loop spans 12 amino acids. DNA for the CDR3: TGTGCCAGCAACTCGGGGGAGACTGAAGCTTTCTTT. Its translation is CASNSGETEAFF.

The chain carries TRBV12-3 or TRBV12-4 and TRBJ1-2, with a possible D match to TRBD1 (5 bases). The V gene lost 3 bases and the J gene lost 6 bases, with 11 bases spanning the gap. This CDR3 spans 13 amino acids. The CDR3 region is CASSFAGGDGYTF. The CDR3, as DNA: TGTGCCAGCAGTTTTGCGGGAGGGGATGGCTACACCTTC.

This chain joins TRBV5-8 and TRBJ1-2, with 9 bases aligning to TRBD1. With V trimmed by 0 bases and J by 5 bases, 5 bases remained unmatched. The CDR3 runs 15 residues. In germline, CDR1 is SGHTS, CDR2 YDEGEE. The CDR3, as DNA: TGTGCCAGCAGCTTGGCGGGACAGGGTAGATATGGCTACACCTTC. Translated, it gives CASSLAGQGRYGYTF. Full variable domain (remainder filled in from reference TRBV5-8 and TRBJ1-2): EAGVTQSPTHLIKTRGQQATLRCSPISGHTSVYWYQQALGLGLQFLLWYDEGEERNRGNFPPRFSGRQFPNYSSELNVNALELEDSALYLCASSLAGQGRYGYTFGSGTRLTVV.

This sequence joins TRBV20-1 and TRBJ1-1; D is uncertain. Germline-derived CDR1 and CDR2 are DFQATT and SNEGSKA (reference sequence). The CDR3 is 13 amino acids. Trimming shortened V by 7 bases and J by 0 bases, and 12 bases separated the two germline ends. This CDR3 reads CSVRQAMNTEAFF. The CDR3 nucleotides read TGCAGTGTCAGACAAGCCATGAACACTGAAGCTTTCTTT.

This clonotype has just a few counts. The J gene is TRBJ1-6, the V gene TRBV4-2, with 9 bases that match TRBD1. The CDR3 has 17 residues. V shed 0 bases and J 9 bases; nucleotides not matched to a gene: 9. CDR1 is LGHNA, CDR2 YNFKEQ, per germline. CDR3 nucleotides: TGTGCCAGCAGCCAAGAGTGGGGGGACAGGGTCGTTTCACCCCTCCACTTT. Translation gives CASSQEWGDRVVSPLHF.

This clonotype was detected only a few times. The rearrangement uses TRBV10-3 and TRBJ2-5, with TRBD1 as a possible D gene (6 bases). Trimming shortened V by 3 bases and J by 2 bases, and 7 bases separated the two germline ends. CDR1 and CDR2 from the germline V gene are ENHRY and SYGVKD. CDR3 size: 13 residues. The CDR3 region is CAISDGQQETQYF. CDR3 sequence (DNA): TGTGCCATCAGTGATGGACAGCAAGAGACCCAGTACTTC.

The rearrangement links TRBV20-1 to TRBJ2-7; 14 nucleotides align to TRBD2. V lost 6 bases, J lost 4 bases, and 8 bases stayed unmatched. Germline V gene sequence: CDR1 DFQATT, CDR2 SNEGSKA (reference sequence). The CDR3 consists of 15 residues. The chain's CDR3 is CSANVGTSGSYEQYF. Here the CDR3 DNA reads TGCAGTGCAAATGTGGGGACTAGCGGGAGTTACGAGCAGTACTTC.

The V gene is TRBV5-8, the J gene TRBJ2-7; 12 bases are a match to TRBD2. Germline V gene lookup returns CDR1 SGHTS and CDR2 YDEGEE. The CDR3 length is 16 residues. V gave up 0 bases and J gave up 5 bases; unmatched junction bases: 6. CDR3 bases: TGTGCCAGCAGCTTGGGCCAGTGGACTAGCGGGAACGAGCAGTACTTC. Its translation: CASSLGQWTSGNEQYF.

This clonotype has just a few counts. The chain recombines TRBV4-1 with TRBJ2-3; D is perhaps TRBD2 (6 bases). Trimming took 7 bases from V and 1 from J, leaving 30 bases between them. CDR3 length: 20 residues. Per germline, CDR1 MGHRA and CDR2 YSYEKL. The CDR3 loop reads CASTWEPRAAGNSGTDTQYF. CDR3 DNA sequence: TGCGCCAGCACGTGGGAACCTAGGGCCGCGGGGAACTCTGGCACAGATACGCAGTATTTT.

The table lists this clonotype with a few counts. This sequence joins TRBV3-1 and TRBJ2-1; possibly TRBD2 for D (5 bases). The V end was cut by 4 bases, the J end by 9 bases, with 16 bases between. The germline CDR1 and CDR2 sequences are LGHDT and YNNKEL (reference sequence). This CDR3 contains 14 residues. The CDR3, as DNA: TGTGCCAGCAGCCGTGGAAGCCGGGATGGTGAGCAGTTCTTC. Translated: CASSRGSRDGEQFF.

The rearrangement joins TRBV7-6 to TRBJ2-1; D perhaps matches TRBD2 (5 bases). Germline CDR1 is SGHVS and CDR2 is FNYEAQ. V dropped 5 bases and J dropped 8 bases, with 13 bases sitting between them. CDR3 size: 13 residues. DNA of the CDR3: TGTGCCAGCAGCATAGGACTGTGGGATGAGCAGTTCTTC. This encodes CASSIGLWDEQFF.

The chain joins TRBV5-1 to TRBJ2-2, with 11 positions matching TRBD2. V lost 5 bases and J lost 5; bases outside the gene matches: 2. Germline CDR1 is SGHRS and CDR2 is YFSETQ. The CDR3 loop spans 14 amino acids. The CDR3 sequence: CASRGTSGTGELFF. The CDR3 DNA sequence: TGCGCCAGCAGGGGGACTAGCGGTACCGGGGAGCTGTTTTTT.

At least ten counts were recorded for this clonotype. The chain has TRBV5-1 and TRBJ1-1; possibly TRBD1 for D (5 bases). The V gene lost 4 bases and the J gene lost 4 bases, with 11 bases spanning the gap. CDR1 is SGHRS and CDR2 is YFSETQ in the germline V gene. The CDR3 spans 13 residues. The CDR3 region has the DNA TGCGCCAGCAGCCTCCTCGGGGGCACTGAAGCTTTCTTT. This encodes CASSLLGGTEAFF.

The genes are TRBV10-3 and TRBJ2-1, with D tentatively TRBD2 (6 bases). The CDR3 covers 14 residues. The germline CDR1 and CDR2 sequences are ENHRY and SYGVKD. The V gene lost 4 bases and the J gene lost 4 bases, with 11 bases spanning the gap. The CDR3 sequence is CAISAGETYNEQFF. CDR3 DNA: TGTGCCATCAGTGCGGGGGAGACTTACAATGAGCAGTTCTTC.

This clonotype was recorded many times. The gene calls are TRBV20-1 and TRBJ2-1, with D unresolved. This CDR3 region has 13 residues. CDR1 DFQATT and CDR2 SNEGSKA come from the germline V gene (reference sequence). Trimming cost V 4 bases and J 6 bases, with 13 bases left between them. In DNA, the CDR3 is TGCAGTGCTAACAGATTCCCGGGCAATGAGCAGTTCTTC. Protein sequence: CSANRFPGNEQFF.

This clonotype showed up just a few times. This chain connects TRBV12-3 or TRBV12-4 to TRBJ1-2, with 8 bases matching TRBD1. The CDR3 runs 13 residues. V was pared by 8 bases and J by 5 bases, with 7 bases of the junction left unmatched. The CDR3 DNA reads TGTGCCAGCGGAGGACAGGGCGGATATGGCTACACCTTC. Translating gives CASGGQGGYGYTF.